Each of the 5 T cell receptor beta chains below was sequenced from the same sample in a study of T-cell reconstitution after alpha-beta-depleted transplantation in children. Unique molecular identifiers were built into the TCRbeta library. One entry per CDR3 protein results from TCRdb running MiXCR on the PCR reads. In the table there are over 200,000 distinct CDR3 sequences, approximately 10% of which are singletons. The sample in question was PBMCs, obtained before TCRalphabeta/CD19-depleted stem cell transplant. These receptors were obtained from a child less than two years old with acute myeloid leukemia, due to receive a stem cell transplant.

The chain links TRBV7-8 to TRBJ2-7; D is unclear. V lost 3 bases to trimming and J lost 6 bases, with 12 bases between them. Germline CDR1 is SGHVS and CDR2 is FQNEAQ. The CDR3 covers 13 residues. CDR3 nucleotides: TGTGCCAGCAGCTTTACAGAGCTCTGCGAGCAGTACTTC. The encoded protein is CASSFTELCEQYF.

This clonotype was observed at least ten times. This chain connects TRBV20-1 to TRBJ2-2; 7 nucleotides align to TRBD2. V gave up 6 bases and J gave up 4 bases; unmatched junction bases: 8. Per germline, CDR1 DFQATT and CDR2 SNEGSKA (reference sequence). The CDR3 loop spans 14 amino acids. The CDR3 reads CSAAGLGGTGELFF. For the CDR3, the DNA is TGCAGTGCGGCCGGACTAGGAGGCACCGGGGAGCTGTTTTTT.

A note on this clonotype: An end of the junction does not agree with germline; a read error may underlie this. J is TRBJ1-2 and V is TRBV6-4; maybe TRBD1 (5 bases). CDR1 MRHNA and CDR2 SNTAGT come from the germline V gene. The CDR3 runs 13 residues. The CDR3 DNA reads as TGTGCCAGCAGTCCCGGGACGCAGTATGGCCACACCTTC. Residues: CASSPGTQYGHTF.

Only a few counts were recorded for this clonotype. V and J are TRBV11-3 and TRBJ2-7; TRBD1 or TRBD2 may be the D gene (5 bases each). V lost 0 bases, J lost 2 bases, and 14 bases lay in between. The CDR3 sequence is 16 residues long. Germline CDR1 is SGHNT and CDR2 is YENEEA. The CDR3 region is CASSLDQWGRPYEQYF. CDR3 coding DNA: TGTGCCAGCAGCTTAGATCAGTGGGGACGGCCCTACGAGCAGTACTTC. The full variable domain, rest sourced from reference TRBV11-3 and TRBJ2-7, is EAGVVQSPRYKIIEKKQPVAFWCNPISGHNTLYWYLQNLGQGPELLIRYENEEAVDDSQLPKDRFSAERLKGVDSTLKIQPAELGDSAVYLCASSLDQWGRPYEQYFGPGTRLTVT.

This clonotype was observed many times. V gene TRBV7-9 combines with J gene TRBJ2-6; TRBD2 matches at 7 bases. This CDR3 is 17 amino acids long. Germline CDR1 and CDR2: SEHNR and FQNEAQ (reference sequence). The ends lost 3 bases at V and 0 bases at J; junction bases unmatched: 5. For the CDR3, the DNA is TGTGCCAGCAGCTTCCTACTAGCGCCCTCTGGGGCCAACGTCCTGACTTTC. Protein product: CASSFLLAPSGANVLTF.